This TCR beta chain originates from a study of cytomegalovirus exposure and HLA in healthy donors. Broader study findings: Earlier analysis looked at TCR beta V segments, and most were productive about 90% or about 30% of the time.

The V and J ends lost 0 bases and 5 bases, in that order; junction bases with no gene match: 6. The CDR3 runs 16 residues. Per the germline V gene, CDR1 is SGHTA and CDR2 is FQGTGA. The PCR employed 60 Vbeta primers together with 13 Jbeta primers. As processed by the authors: A follow-up analysis tallied about 80 million unique TCR beta chains, roughly 11 million shared. Assay: immunoSEQ multiplex PCR; the TCRdb copy retains only in-frame clones and omits some. V, J and clone size derive from that table, while D and trimming were established from the DNA sequence. The table has 100,000 to 150,000 clones, about four fifths seen once. Turning to this clone: The target antigen is unknown.

The clonotype originates from a woman in her thirties or forties in good health and CMV-seronegative. Sequences were obtained from PBMCs. The V gene is TRBV7-3, the J gene TRBJ2-2, with 7 nucleotides matching TRBD2. In nucleotides, the CDR3 is TGTGCCAGCAGCTTAACGGTCGGGAGGAAGACCGGGGAGCTGTTTTTT. Translating gives CASSLTVGRKTGELFF.